The TCR beta chain under discussion was sequenced for a study of T cell repertoires in cytomegalovirus infection. Turning to the study itself: Public TCR beta signature analysis indicated the presence of both CMV infection and matching HLA type. Regarding the study as a whole: CMV-specific TCR beta clonotypes restricted by HLA-C dominated the ex vivo response.

This clonotype has just a few counts. Its antigen is currently unknown. The V end was cut by 6 bases, the J end by 2 bases, with 14 bases between. The CDR3 spans 14 residues. TCRdb re-derived calls from the reads in MiXCR, one entry per CDR3 protein. The table has about 830,000 distinct CDR3 sequences, 30% to 35% seen once. This sequence was found in a human donor in good health (CMV status not recorded). Some clones in this sample may be carry-over from other donors' samples. The material sequenced was cultured CD8+ T cells from PBMCs, taken from culture after CMV antigen stimulation. The rearrangement uses TRBV12-3 or TRBV12-4 and TRBJ2-7; the D is unclear. CDR3 in amino acids: CASSPERSTYEQYF. The CDR3 bases are TGTGCCAGCAGCCCCGAGAGGTCTACCTACGAGCAGTACTTC.